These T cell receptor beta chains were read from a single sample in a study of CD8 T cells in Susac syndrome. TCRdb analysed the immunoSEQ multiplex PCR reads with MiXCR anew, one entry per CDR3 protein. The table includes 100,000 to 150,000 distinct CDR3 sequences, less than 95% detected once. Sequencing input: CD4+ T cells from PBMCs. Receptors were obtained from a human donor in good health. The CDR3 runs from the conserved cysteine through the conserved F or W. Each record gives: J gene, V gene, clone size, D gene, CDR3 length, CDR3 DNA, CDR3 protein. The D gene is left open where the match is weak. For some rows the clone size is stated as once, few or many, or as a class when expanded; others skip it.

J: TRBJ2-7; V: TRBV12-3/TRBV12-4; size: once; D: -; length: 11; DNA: TGTGCCAGCAGTTTAGCGTTCGAGCAGTACTTC; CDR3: CASSLAFEQYF
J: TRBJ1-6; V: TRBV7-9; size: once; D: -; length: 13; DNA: TGTGCCAGCAGCCGCCGGGATATATCACCCCTCCACTTT; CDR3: CASSRRDISPLHF
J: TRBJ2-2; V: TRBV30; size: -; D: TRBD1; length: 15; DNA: TGTGCCTGGGACAAATGGACAGGGGGAACCGGGGAGCTGTTTTTT; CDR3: CAWDKWTGGTGELFF
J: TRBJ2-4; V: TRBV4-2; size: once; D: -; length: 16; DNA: TGTGCCAGCAGCCAAGATTTCGGTACCCGTTCGGGCATTCAGTACTTC; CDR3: CASSQDFGTRSGIQYF
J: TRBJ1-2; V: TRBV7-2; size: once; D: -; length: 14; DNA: TGTGCCAGCAGCCCCTCGTCCCCATCGGGTGGCTACACCTTC; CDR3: CASSPSSPSGGYTF
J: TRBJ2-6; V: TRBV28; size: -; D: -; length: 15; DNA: TGTGCCAGCATATCGGCTCACTCTGGGGCCAACGTCCTGACTTTC; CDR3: CASISAHSGANVLTF
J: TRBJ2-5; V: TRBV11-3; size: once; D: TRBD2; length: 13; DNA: TGTGCCAGCAGCCCGGCGGGGGTAGAGACCCAGTACTTC; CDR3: CASSPAGVETQYF
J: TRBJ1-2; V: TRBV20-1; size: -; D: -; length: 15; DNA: TGCAGTGCTAGAGATCTGGGAGCAACTAACTATGGCTACACCTTC; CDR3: CSARDLGATNYGYTF
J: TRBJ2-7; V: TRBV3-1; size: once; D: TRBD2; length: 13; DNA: TGTGCCAGCAGCCTCGGACTAGCCTACGAGCAGTACTTC; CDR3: CASSLGLAYEQYF
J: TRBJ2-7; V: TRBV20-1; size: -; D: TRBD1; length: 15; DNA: TGCAGTGCTAGTGGACAGGGGGCTCGGGGCTACGAGCAGTACTTC; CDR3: CSASGQGARGYEQYF